The text below deals with one TCR beta chain. The antigen remains undetermined. These data come from a study of post-analysis software for immune sequencing data. Whole-study findings and limits: The study found TRBV5-6, TRBV5-1 and TRBV20-1 among 5 or 6 TRBV segments more frequent in patients than controls.

Unique molecular identifiers tagged the TCR beta cDNA libraries. TCRdb ran MiXCR on the PCR reads and lists one entry per CDR3 protein. The sample carries fewer than 900,000 distinct CDR3 sequences, 46% recorded once. With 3 bases clipped from V and 4 bases from J, the junction kept 1 base outside the gene matches. CDR3 length: 12 residues. The germline CDR1 and CDR2 sequences are DFQATT and SNEGSKA (reference sequence). Specimen: blood. The chain uses TRBV20-1 and TRBJ1-1; TRBD1 matches at 8 bases. The sequence came from a girl aged 5 to 17 with multiple sclerosis. Here the CDR3 reads CSASGQGTEAFF. As DNA, the CDR3 is TGCAGTGCTAGCGGACAGGGCACTGAAGCTTTCTTT.